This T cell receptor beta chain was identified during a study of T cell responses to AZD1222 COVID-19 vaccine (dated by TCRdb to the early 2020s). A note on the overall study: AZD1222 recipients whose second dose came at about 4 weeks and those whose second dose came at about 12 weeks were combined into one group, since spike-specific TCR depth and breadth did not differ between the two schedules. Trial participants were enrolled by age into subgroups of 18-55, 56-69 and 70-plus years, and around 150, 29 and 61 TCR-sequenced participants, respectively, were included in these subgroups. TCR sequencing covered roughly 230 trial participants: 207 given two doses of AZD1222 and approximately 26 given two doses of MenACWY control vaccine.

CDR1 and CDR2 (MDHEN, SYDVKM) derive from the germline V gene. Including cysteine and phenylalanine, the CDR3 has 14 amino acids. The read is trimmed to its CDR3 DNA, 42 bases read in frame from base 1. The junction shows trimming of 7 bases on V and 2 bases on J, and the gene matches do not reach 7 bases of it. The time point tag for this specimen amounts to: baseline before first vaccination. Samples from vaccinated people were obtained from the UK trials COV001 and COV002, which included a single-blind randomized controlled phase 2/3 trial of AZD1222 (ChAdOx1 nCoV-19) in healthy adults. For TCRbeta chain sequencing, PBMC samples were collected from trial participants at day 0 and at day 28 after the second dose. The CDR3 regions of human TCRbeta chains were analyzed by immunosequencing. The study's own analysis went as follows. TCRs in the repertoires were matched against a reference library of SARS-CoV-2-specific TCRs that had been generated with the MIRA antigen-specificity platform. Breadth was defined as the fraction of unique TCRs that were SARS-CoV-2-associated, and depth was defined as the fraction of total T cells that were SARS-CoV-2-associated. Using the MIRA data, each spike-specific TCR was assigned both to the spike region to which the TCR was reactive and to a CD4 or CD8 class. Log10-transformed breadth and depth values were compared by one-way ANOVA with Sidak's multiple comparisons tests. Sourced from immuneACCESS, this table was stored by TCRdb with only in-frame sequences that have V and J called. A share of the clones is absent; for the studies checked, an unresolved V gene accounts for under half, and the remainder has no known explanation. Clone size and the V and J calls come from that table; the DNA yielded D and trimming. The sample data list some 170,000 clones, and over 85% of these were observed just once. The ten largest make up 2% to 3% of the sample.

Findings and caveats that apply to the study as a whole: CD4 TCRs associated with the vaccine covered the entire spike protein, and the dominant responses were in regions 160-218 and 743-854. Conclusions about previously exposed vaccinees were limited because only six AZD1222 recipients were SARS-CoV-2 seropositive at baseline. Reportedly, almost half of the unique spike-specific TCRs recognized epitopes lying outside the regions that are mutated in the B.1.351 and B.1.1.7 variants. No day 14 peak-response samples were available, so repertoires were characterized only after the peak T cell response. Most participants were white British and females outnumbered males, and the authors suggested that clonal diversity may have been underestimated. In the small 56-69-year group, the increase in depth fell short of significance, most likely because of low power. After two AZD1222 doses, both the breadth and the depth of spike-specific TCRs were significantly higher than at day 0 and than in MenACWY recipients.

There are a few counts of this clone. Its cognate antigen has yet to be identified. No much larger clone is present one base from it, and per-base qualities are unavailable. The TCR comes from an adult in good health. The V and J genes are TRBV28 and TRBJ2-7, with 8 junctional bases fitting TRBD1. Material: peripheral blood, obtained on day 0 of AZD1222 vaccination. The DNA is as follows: TGTGCCAGCAACCACAGGGGGTTAGCCTACGAGCAGTACTTC. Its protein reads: CASNHRGLAYEQYF.